What follows is one TCR beta chain and its context. Antigen unknown. Sorted out of PBMCs were CD4+ T cells and CD8+ T cells. The sequencing template was cDNA reverse transcribed from extracted RNA. Generated by immunoSEQ multiplex PCR, the TCRdb table keeps only in-frame clones and is missing some. The table records roughly 120,000 clones, roughly 68% of them present only once. The data are from a study of CD8+ T cells in alopecia areata. Study findings and constraints: Patients showed less clear TCR sequence sharing than mice, possibly partly because of HLA diversity. Scalp specimens additionally yield sequences from normal skin's resident alphabeta T cells. Clonality exceeded that of normal scalp in lesional scalp, most notably in alopecia totalis/universalis.

The CDR3 totals 14 residues. In germline, CDR1 is SGHAT, CDR2 FQNNGV. Trimming cost V 0 bases and J 8 bases, with 13 bases left between them. The specimen was CD4+ T cells sorted from blood. The chain recombines TRBV11-2 with TRBJ1-2; D is uncertain. This TCR was recovered from a human donor in good health. CDR3 protein: CASSLDRLALGYTF. The CDR3 bases are TGTGCCAGCAGCTTAGACAGGCTGGCTCTGGGCTACACCTTC.